This TCR beta chain was identified during a study of type 1 regulatory T cells. Study as a whole: T-allo10 is a Tr1-enriched, alloantigen-specific CD4 T cell product made in vitro.

Germline V lookup: CDR1 SEHNR, CDR2 FQNEAQ (reference sequence). Trimming cost V 2 bases and J 4 bases, with 11 bases left between them. CDR3 size: 14 residues. Graft donor-derived T-allo10 cells were described as host-alloantigen-specific, anergic, and alloantigen-specifically suppressive. Concerning this clonotype itself: Its specificity is unknown.

MiXCR, applied by TCRdb to the reads, yields one record per CDR3 protein. The sample consists of 25,000 or so distinct CDR3 sequences, around 77% of them appearing once. The receptor comes from a human donor in good health. J is TRBJ2-5 and V is TRBV7-9, with D possibly matching TRBD1 (5 bases). The material sequenced was cultured T cells, either the whole culture or a sorted T cell fraction (not recorded which). As for subset: Tr1-enriched cell product generated in vitro against host alloantigens. CDR3 protein: CASSLLLGVETQYF. The CDR3, as DNA: TGTGCCAGCAGCTTACTCCTAGGGGTAGAGACCCAGTACTTC. Full variable domain (rest looked up from reference TRBV7-9 and TRBJ2-5): DTGVSQNPRHKITKRGQNVTFRCDPISEHNRLYWYRQTLGQGPEFLTYFQNEAQLEKSRLLSDRFSAERPKGSFSTLEIQRTEQGDSAMYLCASSLLLGVETQYFGPGTRLLVL.